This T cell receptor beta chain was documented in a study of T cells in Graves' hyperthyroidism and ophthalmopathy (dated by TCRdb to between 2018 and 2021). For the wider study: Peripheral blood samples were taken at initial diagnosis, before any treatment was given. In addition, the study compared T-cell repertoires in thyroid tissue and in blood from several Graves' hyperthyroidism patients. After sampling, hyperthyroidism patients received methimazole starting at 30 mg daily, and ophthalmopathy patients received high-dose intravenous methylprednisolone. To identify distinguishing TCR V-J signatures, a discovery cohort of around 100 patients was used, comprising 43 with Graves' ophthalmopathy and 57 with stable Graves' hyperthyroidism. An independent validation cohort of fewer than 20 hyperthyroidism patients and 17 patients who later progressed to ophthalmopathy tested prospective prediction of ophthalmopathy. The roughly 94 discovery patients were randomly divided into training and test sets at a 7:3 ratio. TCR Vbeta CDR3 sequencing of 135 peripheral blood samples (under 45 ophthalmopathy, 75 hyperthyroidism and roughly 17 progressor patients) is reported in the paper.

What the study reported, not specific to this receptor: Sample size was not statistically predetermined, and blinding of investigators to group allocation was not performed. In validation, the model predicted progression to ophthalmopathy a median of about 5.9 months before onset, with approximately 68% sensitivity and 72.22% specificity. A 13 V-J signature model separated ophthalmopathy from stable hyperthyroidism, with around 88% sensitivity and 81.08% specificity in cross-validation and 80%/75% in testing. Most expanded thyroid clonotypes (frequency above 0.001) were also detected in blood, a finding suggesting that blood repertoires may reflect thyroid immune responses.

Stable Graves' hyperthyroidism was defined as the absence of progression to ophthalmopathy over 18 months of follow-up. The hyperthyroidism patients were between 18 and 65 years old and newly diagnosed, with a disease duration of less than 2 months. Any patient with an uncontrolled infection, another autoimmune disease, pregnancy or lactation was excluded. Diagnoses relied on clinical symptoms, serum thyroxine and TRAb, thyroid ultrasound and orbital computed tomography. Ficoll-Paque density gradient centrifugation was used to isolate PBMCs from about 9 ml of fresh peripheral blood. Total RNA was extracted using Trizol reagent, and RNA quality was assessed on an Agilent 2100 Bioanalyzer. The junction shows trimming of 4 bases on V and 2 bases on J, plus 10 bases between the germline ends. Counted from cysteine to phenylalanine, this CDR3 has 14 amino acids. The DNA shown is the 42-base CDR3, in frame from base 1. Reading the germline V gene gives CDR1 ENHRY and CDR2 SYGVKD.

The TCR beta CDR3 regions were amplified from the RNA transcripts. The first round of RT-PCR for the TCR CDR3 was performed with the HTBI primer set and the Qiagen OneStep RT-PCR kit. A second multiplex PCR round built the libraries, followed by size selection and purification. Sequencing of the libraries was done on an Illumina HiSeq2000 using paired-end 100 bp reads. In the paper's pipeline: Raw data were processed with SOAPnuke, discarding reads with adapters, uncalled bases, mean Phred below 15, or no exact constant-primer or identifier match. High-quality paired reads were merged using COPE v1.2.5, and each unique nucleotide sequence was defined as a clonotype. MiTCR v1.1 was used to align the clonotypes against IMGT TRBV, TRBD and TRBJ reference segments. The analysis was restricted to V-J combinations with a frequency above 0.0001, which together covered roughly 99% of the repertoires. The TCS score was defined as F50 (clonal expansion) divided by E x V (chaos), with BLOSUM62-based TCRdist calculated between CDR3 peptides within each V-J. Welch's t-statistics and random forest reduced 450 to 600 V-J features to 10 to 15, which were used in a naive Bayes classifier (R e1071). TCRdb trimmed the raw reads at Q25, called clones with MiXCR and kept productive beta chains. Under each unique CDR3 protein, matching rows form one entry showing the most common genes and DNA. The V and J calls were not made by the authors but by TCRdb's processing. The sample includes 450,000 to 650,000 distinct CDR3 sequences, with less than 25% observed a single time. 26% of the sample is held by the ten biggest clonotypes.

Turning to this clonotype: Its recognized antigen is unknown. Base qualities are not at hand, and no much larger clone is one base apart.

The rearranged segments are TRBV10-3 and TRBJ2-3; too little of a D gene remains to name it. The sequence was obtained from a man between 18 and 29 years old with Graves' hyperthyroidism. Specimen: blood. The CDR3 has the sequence CAISGTEFTDTQYF. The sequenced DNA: TGTGCCATCAGTGGAACAGAGTTCACAGATACGCAGTATTTT.